These 26 T cell receptor beta chains were all obtained from the same sample, sequenced in a study of response to subunit inactivated influenza vaccine. TCRdb itself ran the RT-PCR reads through MiXCR, one entry per CDR3 protein. Counted here are around 650,000 distinct CDR3 sequences, 15% to 18% occurring once; the ten biggest clones make up 9.5% to 13%. This specimen consisted of PBMCs from blood, obtained 11 to 12 days after vaccination. All receptors come from a man in his fifties who received an inactivated influenza vaccine.

This clonotype was seen many times. This chain uses TRBV6-2 or TRBV6-3 with TRBJ2-7, with D possibly being TRBD2 (5 bases). The V end lost 2 bases, the J end lost 4 bases, and 6 bases lay between the germline ends. There are 12 residues in the CDR3. Germline V lookup: CDR1 MNHEY, CDR2 SVGEGT. The CDR3, as DNA: TGTGCCAGCAGTTACACGGGGTACGAGCAGTACTTC. This codes for CASSYTGYEQYF.

This chain connects TRBV11-2 to TRBJ2-1, with 7 bases lining up with TRBD2. The CDR3 has 16 amino acids. Trimming took 1 base from V and 2 from J; bases not matched to a gene: 5. CDR1 SGHAT and CDR2 FQNNGV come from the germline V gene. The CDR3 DNA reads as TGTGCCAGCAGCTTAGGCGGGACTATTCCCTACAATGAGCAGTTCTTC. Its protein is CASSLGGTIPYNEQFF.

The gene calls are TRBV15 and TRBJ1-3; tentatively, D is TRBD1 (5 bases). V dropped 0 bases and J dropped 0 bases, with 12 bases sitting between them. The germline V gene has CDR1 LNHNV and CDR2 YYDKDF (reference sequence). The CDR3 totals 17 residues. The CDR3 coding sequence is TGTGCCACCAGCAGAGATAGGGGCGAAAGCTCTGGAAACACCATATATTTT. The encoded protein is CATSRDRGESSGNTIYF.

The chain uses TRBV10-2 and TRBJ1-5; D gene unclear. CDR1 is WSHSY and CDR2 is SAAADI in the germline V gene. The CDR3 length is 14 residues. The V end was cut by 2 bases, the J end by 3 bases, with 8 bases between. CDR3 in DNA: TGCGCCAGCAGTGAGGAGGGAATCAATCAGCCCCAGCATTTT. This translates into CASSEEGINQPQHF.

The chain couples TRBV7-2 to TRBJ2-7, with D perhaps assigned TRBD1 or TRBD2 (7 bases each). Germline values: CDR1 SGHTA, CDR2 FQGNSA. Trimming stripped 2 bases from V and 2 bases from J, with 13 bases between. CDR3 length equals 15 residues. The DNA of the CDR3 is TGTGCCAGCAGCTTACAGGGGGGGGCCCCCTACGAGCAGTACTTC. This encodes CASSLQGGAPYEQYF.

On this clonotype: A read error is possible here, since a much larger clone lies one base away. V and J are TRBV3-1 and TRBJ2-3; D is unresolved. The CDR3 has 11 amino acids. Germline lookup yields CDR1 LGHDT and CDR2 YNNKEL (reference sequence). Trimming pared 6 bases from V and 2 bases from J, leaving 3 bases between. The CDR3 coding sequence is TGTGCCAGCAGAAACACAGATACGCAGTATTTT. Translated: CASRNTDTQYF.

There are a few counts of this clonotype. This chain uses TRBV10-3 with TRBJ2-1; D remains ambiguous. Trimming took 4 bases from V and 4 from J, leaving 14 bases between them. Germline V CDR1 and CDR2: ENHRY, SYGVKD. The CDR3 covers 15 residues. CDR3 residues: CAISALAAGYNEQFF. CDR3 nucleotides: TGTGCCATCAGTGCCCTGGCGGCCGGATACAATGAGCAGTTCTTC.

This clonotype was seen a few times. The chain links TRBV7-2 to TRBJ2-1; D may be TRBD1 (7 bases). The CDR3 length is 16 residues. The germline V and J ends were trimmed by 3 bases and 6 bases, with 18 bases remaining between them. Germline V gene lookup returns CDR1 SGHTA and CDR2 FQGNSA. The CDR3 nucleotides are TGTGCCAGCAGCTTCCCGACAGGGAGGTTTGGCAATGAGCAGTTCTTC. This translates into CASSFPTGRFGNEQFF. Using reference TRBV7-2 and TRBJ2-1 for the parts outside the CDR3, the full variable domain is GAGVSQSPSNKVTEKGKDVELRCDPISGHTALYWYRQSLGQGLEFLIYFQGNSAPDKSGLPSDRFSAERTGGSVSTLTIQRTQQEDSAVYLCASSFPTGRFGNEQFFGPGTRLTVL.

The chain joins TRBV14 to TRBJ2-7, with 7 bases matching TRBD1. The germline V gene has CDR1 SGHDN and CDR2 FVKESK. The CDR3 has 15 residues. The trim removed 1 base at V and 5 bases at J, leaving 8 bases unmatched. The chain's CDR3 is CASSQGARGTDEQYF. In nucleotides, the CDR3 is TGTGCCAGCAGCCAAGGCGCCAGGGGGACAGACGAGCAGTACTTC.

This clonotype turned up a few times. The rearrangement joins TRBV12-3 or TRBV12-4 to TRBJ1-2; perhaps TRBD1 as D (5 bases). The V end was cut by 4 bases, the J end by 4 bases, with 16 bases between. CDR3 length equals 15 residues. The CDR3 loop reads CASSSWGEDSYGYTF. Here the CDR3 DNA reads TGTGCCAGCAGTTCATGGGGGGAGGATAGCTATGGCTACACCTTC.

This clonotype was observed at least ten times. The rearrangement links TRBV12-3 or TRBV12-4 to TRBJ2-2; D not resolved. The CDR3 is 13 amino acids. With 3 bases removed from V and 6 bases from J, the gap between germline ends came to 8 bases. CDR3 sequence: CASSLSWAGELFF. CDR3 bases: TGTGCCAGCAGTTTGTCCTGGGCCGGGGAGCTGTTTTTT.

This clonotype appeared a few times. The chain is built from TRBV10-3 and TRBJ2-5, with D unresolved. The V end lost 0 bases, the J end lost 1 base, and 12 bases lay between the germline ends. Germline CDR1 and CDR2: ENHRY and SYGVKD. The CDR3 covers 16 residues. CDR3: CAISESLEWGQETQYF. The CDR3 DNA follows: TGTGCCATCAGTGAGTCCCTAGAGTGGGGCCAAGAGACCCAGTACTTC.

This clonotype has only a few counts. The chain links TRBV29-1 to TRBJ2-7; D is ambiguous. Per the germline V gene, CDR1 is SQVTM and CDR2 is ANQGSEA. V lost 6 bases and J 6 bases, leaving 12 bases between the germline ends. This CDR3 comprises 11 residues. CDR3 nucleotide sequence: TGCAGCGTCGTCGTGACGGGCGAGCAGTACTTC. As protein: CSVVVTGEQYF.

This clonotype was detected a few times. The gene calls are TRBV6-7 and TRBJ2-1; D is ambiguous. TRBV6-7 qualifies as an ORF whose function is uncertain. V was clipped by 2 bases and J by 5 bases, with 13 bases between them. This CDR3 comprises 15 residues. The CDR3: CASSYEASPNNEQFF. The CDR3 DNA is TGTGCCAGCAGTTACGAGGCCAGCCCAAACAATGAGCAGTTCTTC.

This chain joins TRBV7-2 and TRBJ2-7; TRBD2 matches at 14 bases. Germline CDR1 is SGHTA and CDR2 is FQGNSA. V was pared by 6 bases and J by 6 bases, with 7 bases of the junction left unmatched. The CDR3 has 15 amino acids. The DNA of the CDR3 is TGTGCCAGCAGTGGACTAGCGGGAGGAAAGACCGAGCAGTACTTC. Its protein is CASSGLAGGKTEQYF.

This clonotype was counted ten times or more. The V gene is TRBV7-8, the J gene TRBJ2-1; a possible D gene is TRBD2 (6 bases). This CDR3 comprises 13 residues. The V and J ends lost 6 bases and 8 bases respectively, with 14 bases between them. Germline CDR1 reads SGHVS; CDR2 reads FQNEAQ. The CDR3 region is CASSEPRRDEQFF. The CDR3 bases are TGTGCCAGCAGTGAGCCTAGGAGGGATGAGCAGTTCTTC.

V is TRBV9 and J is TRBJ1-5, with D possibly matching TRBD1 (5 bases). The germline V gene encodes CDR1 SGDLS and CDR2 YYNGEE. The ends were cut back, 5 bases at V and 1 base at J, with 10 bases in the middle. CDR3 length: 14 residues. The CDR3 sequence is CASSSGLSNQPQHF. The CDR3 bases are TGTGCCAGCAGTTCAGGGCTCAGCAATCAGCCCCAGCATTTT.

The chain employs TRBV6-1 and TRBJ2-2, with D perhaps given as TRBD1 or TRBD2 (5 bases each). The CDR3 consists of 15 residues. Trimming removed 5 bases from V and 0 bases from J, with 10 bases in between. Germline-derived CDR1 and CDR2 are MNHNS and SASEGT. CDR3 residues: CASSRDVSNTGELFF. CDR3 DNA sequence: TGTGCCAGCAGTCGGGACGTATCGAACACCGGGGAGCTGTTTTTT.

V gene TRBV12-3 or TRBV12-4 combines with J gene TRBJ2-7; 8 nucleotides match TRBD1. J gave up 0 bases and V 6 bases, and 4 bases lay outside the gene matches. CDR3 length: 14 residues. The CDR3 loop is CASSDGQGSYEQYF. The CDR3 nucleotides are TGTGCCAGCAGCGATGGACAGGGCTCCTACGAGCAGTACTTC.

The J gene is TRBJ2-2, the V gene TRBV10-3; D ambiguous. The CDR3 contains 14 residues. V lost 8 bases to trimming and J lost 4 bases, with 14 bases between them. CDR1 is ENHRY, CDR2 SYGVKD, per germline. The CDR3 nucleotides read TGTGCCATCCGGCGGCCTGCGAGCACCGGGGAGCTGTTTTTT. Protein product: CAIRRPASTGELFF.

In its sample, this clonotype was seen a few times. The chain recombines TRBV5-1 with TRBJ1-1; D possibly corresponds to TRBD1 (6 bases). The germline CDR1 and CDR2 sequences are SGHRS and YFSETQ. The CDR3 covers 15 residues. Trimming pared 4 bases from V and 0 bases from J, leaving 13 bases between. The CDR3 is CASSEQGRMNTEAFF. Written as DNA, the CDR3 is TGCGCCAGCAGCGAACAGGGACGGATGAACACTGAAGCTTTCTTT.

This clonotype was seen a few times. The chain uses TRBV3-1 and TRBJ2-1, with D tentatively TRBD1 (6 bases). Per germline, CDR1 LGHDT and CDR2 YNNKEL (reference sequence). This CDR3 spans 12 amino acids. Trimming left V 6 bases short and J 9 bases short, with 12 bases between. Here the CDR3 reads CASRRAGAEQFF. The CDR3 DNA reads TGTGCCAGCAGGCGCGCAGGGGCTGAGCAGTTCTTC.

This clonotype was counted between two and nine times. The chain is built from TRBV18 and TRBJ1-2; D is unclear. The V gene lost 0 bases and the J gene lost 5 bases, with 10 bases spanning the gap. The germline V gene has CDR1 KGHSH and CDR2 LQKENI. The length of the CDR3 is 14 residues. The CDR3 DNA sequence: TGTGCCAGCTCACCACCGGAGGACGAATATGGCTACACCTTC. This encodes CASSPPEDEYGYTF.

The V gene is TRBV7-9, the J gene TRBJ2-2, with a weak D call TRBD1 (6 bases). The CDR3 runs to 16 residues. Germline assignment: CDR1 SEHNR and CDR2 FQNEAQ (reference sequence). Trimming stripped 1 base from V and 5 bases from J, with 14 bases between. Here the CDR3 reads CASSLVVWGRTGELFF. CDR3 coding DNA: TGTGCCAGCAGCTTAGTGGTCTGGGGGCGGACCGGGGAGCTGTTTTTT.

This clonotype was counted many times. The genes are TRBV6-1 and TRBJ2-3; the match to TRBD1 covers 9 bases. The CDR3 is 16 residues long. Unmatched junction bases numbered 9, after V lost 5 bases and J lost 3 bases. Germline V gives CDR1 MNHNS, CDR2 SASEGT. The CDR3 sequence is CASSKSGTGLTDTQYF. The CDR3 region has the DNA TGTGCCAGCAGTAAGTCCGGGACAGGGCTAACAGATACGCAGTATTTT.

The CDR3 bases are TGTGCCAGCAGTGGGAAGCGGGGAAGCACAGATACGCAGTATTTT. This codes for CASSGKRGSTDTQYF. The chain joins TRBV6-1 to TRBJ2-3, with TRBD2 identical over 7 bases. The CDR3 consists of 15 residues. Germline lookup yields CDR1 MNHNS and CDR2 SASEGT. Losses at the gene ends were 4 bases for V and 0 bases for J; bases not matched to a gene: 4.